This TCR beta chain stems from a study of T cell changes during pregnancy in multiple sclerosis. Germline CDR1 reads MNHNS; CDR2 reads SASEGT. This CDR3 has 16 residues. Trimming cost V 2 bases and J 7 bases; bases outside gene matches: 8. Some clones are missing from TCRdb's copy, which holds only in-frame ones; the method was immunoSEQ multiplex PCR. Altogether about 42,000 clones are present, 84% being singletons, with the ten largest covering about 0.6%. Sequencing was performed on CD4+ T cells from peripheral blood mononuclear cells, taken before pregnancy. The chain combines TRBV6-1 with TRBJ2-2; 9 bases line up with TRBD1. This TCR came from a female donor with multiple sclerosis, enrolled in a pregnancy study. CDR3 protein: CASSERAGTGHGELFF. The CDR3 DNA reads TGTGCCAGCAGTGAAAGGGCGGGGACAGGGCACGGGGAGCTGTTTTTT.